This T cell receptor beta chain was captured in a study of sequential checkpoint blockade in melanoma. About the research overall: Patients were randomized 1:1 to nivolumab-then-ipilimumab or ipilimumab-then-nivolumab first-line. Each arm's sequence ended with maintenance nivolumab.

Germline CDR1 is SGHRS and CDR2 is YFSETQ. There are 15 residues in the CDR3. The V gene end was trimmed by 1 base and the J gene end by 4 bases; junction bases not matched to a gene: 4. Treatment here: randomized to nivolumab then ipilimumab (arm A) or the reverse (arm B). No patient had prior DNA-damaging chemotherapy. From thawed PBMCs, live CD3+CD8+ cells negative for CD19 and CD56 were sorted. Clones were read by immunoSEQ multiplex PCR, and TCRdb kept only the in-frame ones, dropping some. In the table there are 6,500 to 10,000 clones, under 80% of which are singletons. The clonotype originates from a human patient with melanoma. Some clones in this sample may be carry-over from other donors' samples. The source was CD8+ T cells sorted from blood (inferred from file names), collected from a patient given nivolumab and ipilimumab in sequence. This chain links TRBV5-1 with TRBJ2-7; 11 bases fit TRBD1. The CDR3 DNA reads as TGCGCCAGCAGCTTGCCGGACAGGGGGCAATACGAGCAGTACTTC. This translates into CASSLPDRGQYEQYF.